This T cell receptor beta chain appears in the sequencing data of a study of identical twins. Healthy Caucasians provided all donations. From germline, CDR1 is GTSNPN and CDR2 SVGIG (reference sequence). Trimming at V came to 5 bases and at J to 5 bases, leaving 9 bases not matched to a gene. This CDR3 has 13 residues. This clonotype appeared many times. TCRdb ran MiXCR on the 5' RACE reads and lists one entry per CDR3 protein. The sample has under 300,000 distinct CDR3 sequences; over 5.5% are singletons. These data also formed part of another study, on T cells expressing NK-cell markers. As that report states: Seven of the eight sequenced donors were classified as HCMV-seropositive, and one was classified as seronegative.

Sequenced: CD8+ T cells sorted from blood. The TCR was taken from a woman aged 18-29 years in good health. The chain recombines TRBV30 with TRBJ2-7, with TRBD1 matching over 7 bases. The CDR3 region is CAWSEGGRDEQYF. For the CDR3, the DNA is TGTGCCTGGTCCGAAGGGGGCAGGGACGAGCAGTACTTC.